The 28 T cell receptor beta chains below come from one sample, sequenced in a study of blood T cell repertoires in COVID-19. Using immunoSEQ multiplex PCR, the repertoire was profiled, and TCRdb retains in-frame clones only, with some absent. Of tens of thousands of clones in the sample, around 90% were seen once. The sample consisted of peripheral blood. The receptors shown here come from a woman between 70 and 85 years old with active COVID-19.

V and J are TRBV15 and TRBJ2-1; 8 nucleotides line up with TRBD1. The germline CDR1 and CDR2 sequences are LNHNV and YYDKDF (reference sequence). V dropped 3 bases and J dropped 7; count of bases not matched to a gene: 8. The CDR3 is 15 residues long. CDR3 protein: CATSSRQGRSNEQFF. The CDR3 nucleotides are TGTGCCACCAGCAGCAGACAGGGGCGGTCGAATGAGCAGTTCTTC.

The CDR3 DNA reads TGTGCCAGCAGTCTCACAGGGGGCATAGATACGCAGTATTTT. Its protein is CASSLTGGIDTQYF. The rearrangement links TRBV6-2 or TRBV6-3 to TRBJ2-3, with TRBD1 matching 9 bases. With 5 bases clipped from V and 5 bases from J, the junction kept 5 bases outside the gene matches. Germline-derived CDR1 and CDR2 are MNHEY and SVGEGT. There are 14 residues in the CDR3.

The chain employs TRBV5-6 and TRBJ1-6, with D possibly being TRBD1 (6 bases). Trimming took 0 bases from V and 10 from J, leaving 17 bases between them. This CDR3 region has 16 residues. CDR1 SGHDT and CDR2 YYEEEE come from the germline V gene. The CDR3, as DNA: TGTGCCAGCAGCTTGGCAAATCGGGGGGCCAGGTCACCCCTCCACTTT. Translated: CASSLANRGARSPLHF.

A few counts support this clone. The chain couples TRBV28 to TRBJ1-2; 10 bases are shared with TRBD1. With V trimmed by 5 bases and J by 7 bases, 4 bases remained unmatched. CDR3 length: 13 amino acids. Per germline, CDR1 MDHEN and CDR2 SYDVKM. CDR3 nucleotides: TGTGCCAGCAGTAGGGGGACAGGGGTTGGCTACACCTTC. Protein: CASSRGTGVGYTF.

The gene calls are TRBV5-8 and TRBJ2-3; TRBD1 aligns across 7 bases. After removal of 0 bases from V and 0 bases from J, the junction contained 1 base not matched to a gene. CDR1 is SGHTS, CDR2 YDEGEE, per germline. The CDR3 covers 15 residues. Here the CDR3 DNA reads TGTGCCAGCAGCTTGGAGGGGGCGAGCACAGATACGCAGTATTTT. Translation: CASSLEGASTDTQYF.

The chain uses TRBV7-8 and TRBJ1-5, with D perhaps matching TRBD1 (5 bases). Trimming cost V 1 base and J 3 bases, with 10 bases left between them. Germline CDR1 reads SGHVS; CDR2 reads FQNEAQ. The CDR3 extends over 15 amino acids. The CDR3 coding sequence is TGTGCCAGCAGCTTAGGGCGACAGACCAATCAGCCCCAGCATTTT. Residues: CASSLGRQTNQPQHF.

This chain connects TRBV7-8 to TRBJ2-7; TRBD2 aligns across 13 bases. The V gene's germline CDR1 is SGHVS and CDR2 FQNEAQ. V dropped 4 bases and J dropped 1; count of bases not matched to a gene: 1. The CDR3 totals 15 residues. DNA of the CDR3: TGTGCCAGCAGCTCACTAGCGGGGGGGTCCTACGAGCAGTACTTC. Its protein product is CASSSLAGGSYEQYF.

This chain uses TRBV27 with TRBJ2-2; TRBD2 matches at 8 bases. There are 14 residues in the CDR3. V was clipped by 4 bases and J by 4 bases; unmatched bases: 2. Germline assignment: CDR1 MNHEY and CDR2 SMNVEV (reference sequence). The CDR3 nucleotides are TGTGCCAGCAGTTGGACTAGCCTCACCGGGGAGCTGTTTTTT. Amino acid sequence: CASSWTSLTGELFF.

The chain uses TRBV3-1 (or the pseudogene TRBV3-2) and TRBJ2-7; TRBD1 is a possible D gene (6 bases). Trimming pared 6 bases from V and 1 base from J, leaving 13 bases between. The germline gives CDR1 LGHDT, CDR2 YNNKEL (reference sequence). The CDR3 covers 14 residues. The CDR3 reads CASSLGGGSYEQYF. CDR3 DNA: TGTGCCAGCAGTCTTGGGGGCGGGTCCTACGAGCAGTACTTC.

The V call is TRBV28, the J call TRBJ2-1, with 8 bases matching TRBD1. This CDR3 is 15 amino acids long. Losses at the gene ends were 5 bases for V and 3 bases for J; bases not matched to a gene: 6. CDR1 is MDHEN, CDR2 SYDVKM, per germline. CDR3 in amino acids: CASSPQGANYNEQFF. The CDR3 DNA is TGTGCCAGCAGTCCCCAGGGGGCTAACTACAATGAGCAGTTCTTC.

V usage is TRBV6-5 and J usage is TRBJ2-5; a possible D gene is TRBD2 (5 bases). The CDR3 has 12 residues. Germline CDR1 MNHEY, CDR2 SVGAGI. The V and J ends lost 8 bases and 0 bases respectively, with 7 bases between them. The CDR3 nucleotides read TGTGCCAGCTCGAGGGACCAAGAGACCCAGTACTTC. As protein: CASSRDQETQYF.

The chain combines TRBV27 with TRBJ2-7; D might be TRBD1 (6 bases). This CDR3 contains 15 residues. Germline V gene data show CDR1 as MNHEY and CDR2 as SMNVEV (reference sequence). V gave up 6 bases and J gave up 2 bases, with 17 bases separating them. In DNA, the CDR3 is TGTGCCAGCAGCCCCGGGGAAACAGGGCCCTACGAGCAGTACTTC. Its protein product is CASSPGETGPYEQYF.

The chain couples TRBV12-3 or TRBV12-4 to TRBJ2-5; D remains unclear. This CDR3 contains 11 residues. V gave up 4 bases and J gave up 3 bases, with 3 bases separating them. The CDR3: CASSYKETQYF. The CDR3 DNA sequence: TGTGCCAGCAGTTATAAAGAGACCCAGTACTTC.

The chain joins TRBV11-2 to TRBJ2-7; the D gene is possibly TRBD1 (5 bases). Germline CDR1 reads SGHAT; CDR2 reads FQNNGV. The CDR3 consists of 13 residues. Trimming pared 6 bases from V and 5 bases from J, leaving 14 bases between. CDR3 nucleotide sequence: TGTGCCAGCAGACATTCGACAGAGCACGAGCAGTACTTC. Protein product: CASRHSTEHEQYF.

The chain employs TRBV10-3 and TRBJ2-2; perhaps TRBD2 as D (5 bases). Looked up from germline, CDR1 is ENHRY and CDR2 is SYGVKD. V lost 7 bases and J 2 bases, leaving 14 bases between the germline ends. CDR3 size: 15 residues. The CDR3, as DNA: TGTGCCATCAAGGGAGATCAGGATAACACCGGGGAGCTGTTTTTT. It encodes CAIKGDQDNTGELFF.

This rearrangement joins TRBV30 to TRBJ2-3; a possible D gene is TRBD2 (6 bases). The CDR3 is 14 amino acids. The ends were cut back, 0 bases at V and 6 bases at J, with 13 bases in the middle. Per germline, CDR1 GTSNPN and CDR2 SVGIG (reference sequence). CDR3 amino acids: CAWSVGGGMDTQYF. CDR3 sequence (DNA): TGTGCCTGGAGTGTGGGTGGGGGGATGGATACGCAGTATTTT.

In its sample, this clone was seen a few times. The V call is TRBV25-1, the J call TRBJ2-3; D may be TRBD1 (5 bases). The CDR3 runs 12 residues. CDR1 MGHDK and CDR2 SYGVNS come from the germline V gene. V lost 6 bases to trimming and J lost 8 bases, with 12 bases between them. CDR3 in amino acids: CASSDSSPTQYF. For the CDR3, the DNA is TGTGCCAGCAGCGACAGTTCCCCTACGCAGTATTTT.

This chain links TRBV4-1 with TRBJ2-3; TRBD2 aligns across 7 bases. Germline V CDR1 and CDR2: MGHRA, YSYEKL. V shed 0 bases, J shed 2 bases, and the junction held 8 bases outside the gene matches. The CDR3 runs 17 residues. The CDR3 protein is CASSQDGGAGYTDTQYF. CDR3 sequence (DNA): TGCGCCAGCAGCCAAGATGGAGGAGCGGGGTACACAGATACGCAGTATTTT.

The chain is built from TRBV2 and TRBJ2-2, with 11 bases that match TRBD2. Trimming at V came to 4 bases and at J to 6 bases, leaving 22 bases not matched to a gene. Germline V gives CDR1 SNHLY, CDR2 FYNNEI. The CDR3 runs to 21 residues. The CDR3 loop is CASSGPRGQGMTSGDAGELFF. CDR3 DNA sequence: TGTGCCAGCAGTGGCCCTCGGGGACAGGGAATGACTAGCGGGGACGCCGGGGAGCTGTTTTTT.

The chain links TRBV7-2 to TRBJ2-2; D gene ambiguous. The V and J ends lost 0 bases and 4 bases respectively, with 3 bases between them. The CDR3 runs 13 residues. In germline, CDR1 is SGHTA, CDR2 FQGNSA. The CDR3 DNA follows: TGTGCCAGCAGCTTAGCCGGCACCGGGGAGCTGTTTTTT. Its protein product is CASSLAGTGELFF.

The chain recombines TRBV7-3 with TRBJ2-3; a possible D gene is TRBD2 (7 bases). Germline loops: CDR1 SGHTA, CDR2 FQGTGA. The CDR3 is made up of 15 amino acids. The V gene lost 2 bases and the J gene lost 5 bases, with 14 bases spanning the gap. CDR3 nucleotide sequence: TGTGCCAGCAGCTTACTAGGGGGGGCCTTAGATACGCAGTATTTT. Residues: CASSLLGGALDTQYF.

This clone has just a few counts. The chain has TRBV30 and TRBJ2-7, with TRBD2 matching 7 bases. Trimming at V came to 7 bases and at J to 5 bases, leaving 14 bases not matched to a gene. The CDR3 consists of 14 residues. Per the germline V gene, CDR1 is GTSNPN and CDR2 is SVGIG (reference sequence). The CDR3 spells CASGRGDFYHEQYF. The CDR3 DNA is TGTGCCTCCGGTCGGGGGGATTTCTACCACGAGCAGTACTTC.

The chain joins TRBV5-1 to TRBJ2-1; 8 bases fit TRBD2. The V segment lost 2 bases and the J segment 7 bases; nucleotides outside the gene matches: 11. Germline loops: CDR1 SGHRS, CDR2 YFSETQ. CDR3 length: 16 amino acids. CDR3 nucleotides: TGCGCCAGCAGCTTCCCCCGGGGGGGGGCGGGGAATGAGCAGTTCTTC. It encodes CASSFPRGGAGNEQFF.

This chain connects TRBV11-3 to TRBJ2-5; maybe TRBD2 (7 bases). Germline V gene lookup returns CDR1 SGHNT and CDR2 YENEEA. CDR3 length: 17 residues. V gave up 3 bases and J gave up 0 bases, with 17 bases separating them. CDR3 protein: CASSLFGGRLDQETQYF. Written as DNA, the CDR3 is TGTGCCAGCAGCTTGTTCGGGGGGCGGTTGGACCAAGAGACCCAGTACTTC.

The chain couples TRBV3-1 (or the pseudogene TRBV3-2) to TRBJ2-3; 10 bases match TRBD2. V lost 5 bases, J lost 8 bases, and 7 bases stayed unmatched. The CDR3 runs to 14 residues. CDR1 LGHDT and CDR2 YNNKEL come from the germline V gene (reference sequence). CDR3 in DNA: TGTGCCAGCAGCGCAAGCGGGGGGGCCGTTACGCAGTATTTT. This gives the protein CASSASGGAVTQYF.

The chain uses TRBV2 and TRBJ2-2, with TRBD2 identical over 12 bases. The CDR3 has 14 amino acids. Germline V gene lookup returns CDR1 SNHLY and CDR2 FYNNEI. The ends lost 11 bases at V and 4 bases at J; junction bases unmatched: 5. This chain's CDR3 is CAGTGLAGTGELFF. In DNA, the CDR3 is TGTGCCGGGACGGGACTAGCGGGCACCGGGGAGCTGTTTTTT. Drawing the rest from reference TRBV2 and TRBJ2-2, the complete variable domain is EPEVTQTPSHQVTQMGQEVILRCVPISNHLYFYWYRQILGQKVEFLVSFYNNEISEKSEIFDDQFSVERPDGSNFTLKIRSTKLEDSAMYFCAGTGLAGTGELFFGEGSRLTVL.

This clone appeared a single time. The rearrangement uses TRBV10-3 and TRBJ1-5; D is unclear. The CDR3 has 13 residues. V was shortened by 4 bases and J by 4 bases, with 8 bases between the two germline ends. CDR1 and CDR2 (germline): ENHRY, SYGVKD. CDR3 DNA sequence: TGTGCCATCAGTGCATCGGGGAATCAGCCCCAGCATTTT. Translation: CAISASGNQPQHF.

The chain links TRBV30 to TRBJ2-7, with TRBD1 matching over 8 bases. The CDR3 runs 14 residues. The junction had 8 bases not matched to a gene; V was cut back by 2 bases and J by 5 bases. In germline, CDR1 is GTSNPN, CDR2 SVGIG (reference sequence). CDR3 sequence (DNA): TGTGCCTGGAGTAGAGGACAGGGACCCAACGAGCAGTACTTC. This sequence encodes CAWSRGQGPNEQYF.